This TCR beta chain was recovered during a study of blood T cell repertoires in COVID-19. The data were produced by immunoSEQ multiplex PCR, yet TCRdb's version contains in-frame clones alone and is incomplete. The repertoire consists of 120,000 or so clones, with 85% to 90% occurring once and the leading ten covering 7.6%. The germline V gene encodes CDR1 MGHRA and CDR2 YSYEKL. The CDR3 is 15 residues long. V shed 0 bases and J 7 bases; nucleotides not matched to a gene: 7. Sequences were obtained from peripheral blood. V usage is TRBV4-1 and J usage is TRBJ1-1; TRBD1 matches 8 bases. The receptor was isolated from a man aged 50 to 59 with acute or convalescent COVID-19. The CDR3 is CASSQDRTGPGEAFF. As DNA, the CDR3 is TGCGCCAGCAGCCAAGACAGGACAGGGCCCGGTGAAGCTTTCTTT.